Listed here are 11 T cell receptor beta chains from one sample, sequenced in a study of T cells after yellow fever vaccination. TCRdb independently ran MiXCR on the 5' RACE reads; one entry per CDR3 protein. The sample yields 400,000 or so distinct CDR3 sequences, roughly 10% seen once. Source: PBMCs, taken on the day of the first yellow fever vaccination. The receptors originated from a man younger than 35 who received the YFV17D yellow fever vaccine.

V usage is TRBV20-1 and J usage is TRBJ2-1; 9 bases match TRBD1. Trimming cost V 2 bases and J 7 bases; bases outside gene matches: 9. In germline, CDR1 is DFQATT, CDR2 SNEGSKA (reference sequence). The CDR3 loop spans 15 amino acids. The CDR3 loop is CSARSRDRAVNEQFF. The CDR3 DNA reads TGCAGTGCTAGAAGCCGGGACAGGGCCGTAAATGAGCAGTTCTTC.

The genes are TRBV4-3 and TRBJ2-5, with D perhaps TRBD2 (5 bases). Germline lookup yields CDR1 LGHNA and CDR2 YSLEER. The CDR3 sequence is 13 residues long. Trimming cost V 2 bases and J 5 bases, with 9 bases left between them. The CDR3: CASSQYTGETQYF. The CDR3 nucleotides are TGCGCCAGCAGCCAATATACGGGGGAGACCCAGTACTTC.

This clonotype was counted only a few times. J is TRBJ2-7 and V is TRBV6-2 or TRBV6-3; the match to TRBD1 covers 11 bases. CDR1 and CDR2 from the germline V gene are MNHEY and SVGEGT. The CDR3 has 14 amino acids. The J segment lost 7 bases and the V segment lost 8 bases, leaving 10 bases of the junction unmatched. In DNA, the CDR3 is TGTGCCAGCTCCGGACAGGGGGCCGTTGAAGAGCAGTACGTC. It encodes CASSGQGAVEEQYV.

CDR3 region: CASSTPLYGQPQHF. In DNA, the CDR3 is TGTGCCAGCAGCACACCCCTATACGGTCAGCCCCAGCATTTT. V and J are TRBV7-2 and TRBJ1-5; D not resolved. Trimming took 5 bases from V and 6 from J, leaving 14 bases between them. The V gene's germline CDR1 is SGHTA and CDR2 FQGNSA. The CDR3 sequence is 14 residues long.

The rearrangement links TRBV5-6 to TRBJ2-5; no reliable D call. Germline V lookup: CDR1 SGHDT, CDR2 YYEEEE. The CDR3 covers 14 residues. V lost 0 bases to trimming and J lost 4 bases, with 10 bases between them. This CDR3 is CASSLGWGRETQYF. CDR3 nucleotides: TGTGCCAGCAGCTTGGGCTGGGGTAGAGAGACCCAGTACTTC.

This clonotype has more than one count but fewer than ten. This chain's CDR3 is CASSEGGQEKLFF. CDR3 DNA sequence: TGTGCCAGCAGTGAGGGGGGACAGGAAAAACTGTTTTTT. The genes are TRBV25-1 and TRBJ1-4; 7 bases are a match to TRBD1. The CDR3 loop spans 13 amino acids. CDR1 MGHDK and CDR2 SYGVNS come from the germline V gene. Germline trimming cut 3 bases from V and 8 bases from J; bases unmatched to any gene: 3.

The chain links TRBV6-1 to TRBJ2-1; TRBD1 matches at 7 bases. Germline V gene lookup returns CDR1 MNHNS and CDR2 SASEGT. The CDR3 runs to 15 residues. The ends lost 5 bases at V and 0 bases at J; junction bases unmatched: 4. The CDR3 sequence is CASSKTGDSYNEQFF. The CDR3 bases are TGTGCCAGCAGTAAAACAGGGGACTCCTACAATGAGCAGTTCTTC.

The rearrangement links TRBV7-3 to TRBJ1-2, with D possibly being TRBD1 (6 bases). The CDR3 sequence is 13 residues long. Germline lookup yields CDR1 SGHTA and CDR2 FQGTGA. Between the trimmed V and J ends, which lost 6 bases and 2 bases, there was a span of 10 bases. The CDR3: CASRQDRNYGYTF. The CDR3 DNA sequence: TGTGCCAGCAGACAGGACAGAAACTATGGCTACACCTTC.

This clonotype was recorded a few times. The rearrangement links TRBV9 to TRBJ2-1, with no clear D. CDR3 size: 18 residues. Germline values: CDR1 SGDLS, CDR2 YYNGEE. With 0 bases removed from V and 0 bases from J, the gap between germline ends came to 16 bases. This CDR3 is CASSVAPGRGHSYNEQFF. The CDR3 nucleotides read TGTGCCAGCAGCGTAGCCCCAGGACGAGGTCACTCCTACAATGAGCAGTTCTTC. Combining the CDR3 with reference TRBV9 and TRBJ2-1 gives the whole variable domain DSGVTQTPKHLITATGQRVTLRCSPRSGDLSVYWYQQSLDQGLQFLIQYYNGEERAKGNILERFSAQQFPDLHSELNLSSLELGDSALYFCASSVAPGRGHSYNEQFFGPGTRLTVL.

This chain joins TRBV4-1 and TRBJ2-3, with TRBD2 as a possible D gene (6 bases). V was shortened by 4 bases and J by 3 bases, with 14 bases between the two germline ends. The CDR3 runs 15 residues. Germline values: CDR1 MGHRA, CDR2 YSYEKL. CDR3 nucleotides: TGCGCCAGCAGCCGGGCTGCGGGATTAACAGATACGCAGTATTTT. Its protein is CASSRAAGLTDTQYF.

This clonotype has more than one count but fewer than ten. The rearrangement links TRBV27 to TRBJ2-3; D unclear. The V gene's germline CDR1 is MNHEY and CDR2 SMNVEV (reference sequence). This CDR3 region has 15 residues. Trimming stripped 7 bases from V and 4 bases from J, with 18 bases between. As DNA, the CDR3 is TGTGCCAGCAAGATAAAGGCGTCAAGCCCAGATACGCAGTATTTT. Translating it yields CASKIKASSPDTQYF.